The present T cell receptor beta chain was sequenced within a study of blood T cell repertoires in COVID-19. Whole-study context: From the United States, Italy and Spain came samples of acute and convalescent COVID-19. PBMCs, B-cell-depleted T cells, or T cells provided the cDNA or gDNA that made up the material.

Original methodology: Reference gene primer amplification yielded estimated nucleated cell counts. The protocol was immunoSEQ multiplex PCR, while the TCRdb copy is restricted to in-frame clones and leaves out a portion. V, J and clone size are those of that table, while D and trimming were read from the DNA. Among tens of thousands of clones, roughly 88% were seen once, and the ten largest hold 20% to 25%. The CDR3 extends over 11 amino acids. Trimming took 8 bases from V and 8 from J, leaving 9 bases between them. The chain has TRBV12-3 or TRBV12-4 and TRBJ1-4; no clear D gene. The specimen sequenced was peripheral blood. The origin of this receptor is a woman aged 45-65 years with acute or convalescent COVID-19. The CDR3 nucleotides are TGTGCCAGCTCTCCCAGGGAAAAACTGTTTTTT. This translates into CASSPREKLFF.